The T cell receptor beta chain under discussion was sequenced for a study of T cell responses to AZD1222 COVID-19 vaccine. Study-wide background: Whether given at about 4 or about 12 weeks, second doses were pooled. Overall study results and limits: Only six individuals given AZD1222 were seropositive at baseline. At 160-218 and 743-854, vaccine-associated CD4 TCRs were dominant, and they spanned spike. The study reported that nearly half of spike-specific TCRs target unmutated variant regions.

The protocol was immunoSEQ multiplex PCR, while the TCRdb copy is restricted to in-frame clones and leaves out a portion. The sample contains approximately 150,000 clones, roughly 91% of which appear only once. About this clone: Its antigen is undetermined.

The V segment lost 3 bases and the J segment 4 bases; nucleotides outside the gene matches: 6. The CDR3 has 16 residues. Looked up from germline, CDR1 is KGHSH and CDR2 is LQKENI. The sample in question was peripheral blood, obtained on day 0 of AZD1222 vaccination. The sequence was collected from an adult in good health. The genes are TRBV18 and TRBJ2-1, with 10 bases aligning to TRBD2. The CDR3 DNA reads TGTGCCAGCTCACCCCTCCCTAGCGGGAGTTACAATGAGCAGTTCTTC. Its protein product is CASSPLPSGSYNEQFF.